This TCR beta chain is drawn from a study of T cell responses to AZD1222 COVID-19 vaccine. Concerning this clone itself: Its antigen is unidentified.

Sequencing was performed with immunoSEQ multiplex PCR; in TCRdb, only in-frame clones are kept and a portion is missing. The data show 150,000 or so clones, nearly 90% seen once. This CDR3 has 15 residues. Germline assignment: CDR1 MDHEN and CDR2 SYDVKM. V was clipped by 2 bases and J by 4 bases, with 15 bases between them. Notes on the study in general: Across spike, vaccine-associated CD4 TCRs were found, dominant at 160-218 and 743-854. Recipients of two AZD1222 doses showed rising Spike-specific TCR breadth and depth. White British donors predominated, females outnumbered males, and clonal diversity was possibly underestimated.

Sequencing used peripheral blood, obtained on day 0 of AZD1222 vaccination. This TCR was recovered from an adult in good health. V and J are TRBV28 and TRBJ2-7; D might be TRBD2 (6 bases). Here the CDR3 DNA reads TGTGCCAGCAGTTTAAGTGGGAGGAGCGTTTACGAGCAGTACTTC. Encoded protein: CASSLSGRSVYEQYF.